These 26 T cell receptor beta chains were all obtained from the same sample, sequenced in a study of blood T cell repertoires in COVID-19. Profiling relied on immunoSEQ multiplex PCR, and the TCRdb table lists in-frame clones only, not all of them. Seen here are about 85,000 clones, around 88% observed once, and the top ten hold 5.4%. Sequencing was carried out using peripheral blood. These receptors were collected from a man aged 60-69 years with acute or convalescent COVID-19.

This chain connects TRBV18 to TRBJ2-3, with D possibly matching TRBD2 (6 bases). This CDR3 spans 14 amino acids. CDR1 is KGHSH and CDR2 is LQKENI in the germline V gene. The V end lost 2 bases, the J end lost 5 bases, and 11 bases lay between the germline ends. CDR3 in DNA: TGTGCCAGCTCACCAGGGGGGACCTTAGATACGCAGTATTTT. This sequence encodes CASSPGGTLDTQYF.

The rearrangement links TRBV4-3 to TRBJ2-3; unclear D gene. Germline V lookup: CDR1 LGHNA, CDR2 YSLEER. The CDR3 is made up of 13 amino acids. Between the trimmed V and J ends, which lost 1 base and 5 bases, there was a span of 7 bases. The CDR3 DNA reads as TGCGCCAGCAGCCAAGGATCCGGAGATACGCAGTATTTT. Translated: CASSQGSGDTQYF.

The genes are TRBV19 and TRBJ1-2; maybe TRBD1 (6 bases). V lost 5 bases, J lost 6 bases, and 16 bases lay in between. The CDR3 is 14 residues long. Germline assignment: CDR1 LNHDA and CDR2 SQIVND (reference sequence). CDR3 residues: CASSSRGGYDGYTF. CDR3 coding DNA: TGTGCCAGTAGTTCTAGGGGGGGATACGATGGCTACACCTTC.

The chain is built from TRBV30 and TRBJ2-2; D gene ambiguous. Germline CDR1 reads GTSNPN; CDR2 reads SVGIG (reference sequence). V was pared by 2 bases and J by 6 bases, with 13 bases between. The CDR3 is made up of 14 amino acids. The CDR3 nucleotides read TGTGCCTGGAGTCTGGGCCCCGTCGCCGGGGAGCTGTTTTTT. Its translation is CAWSLGPVAGELFF.

This clone was observed a single time. The V and J genes are TRBV6-2 or TRBV6-3 and TRBJ1-1; 8 bases map to TRBD1. Losses at the gene ends were 0 bases for V and 4 bases for J; bases not matched to a gene: 4. Per the germline V gene, CDR1 is MNHEY and CDR2 is SVGEGT. The CDR3 loop spans 15 amino acids. The CDR3 sequence is CASSYSRQGPTEAFF. The CDR3 region has the DNA TGTGCCAGCAGTTACTCGAGACAGGGGCCCACTGAAGCTTTCTTT.

The chain employs TRBV30 and TRBJ1-2; D call uncertain. Germline assignment: CDR1 GTSNPN and CDR2 SVGIG (reference sequence). The CDR3 totals 11 residues. The ends were cut back, 3 bases at V and 5 bases at J, with 7 bases in the middle. The DNA for the CDR3 is TGTGCCTGGAGCCTCGGTTATGGCTACACCTTC. As protein: CAWSLGYGYTF.

The chain employs TRBV6-4 and TRBJ1-1; 8 bases map to TRBD1. CDR3 length equals 13 residues. J lost 4 bases, V lost 4 bases, and 2 bases had no gene match. Germline CDR1 is MRHNA and CDR2 is SNTAGT. The CDR3: CASSATGGTEAFF. The CDR3 DNA is TGTGCCAGCAGTGCTACAGGGGGCACTGAAGCTTTCTTT.

This chain's CDR3 is CASSLVRGREWTGELFF. As DNA, the CDR3 is TGCGCCAGCAGCTTGGTCAGGGGCAGGGAATGGACCGGGGAGCTGTTTTTT. This chain links TRBV5-1 with TRBJ2-2; D may be TRBD1 (6 bases). The CDR3 has 17 amino acids. Deletions cut 0 bases from V and 5 bases from J, with 17 bases between. Per the germline V gene, CDR1 is SGHRS and CDR2 is YFSETQ.

The rearrangement joins TRBV4-2 to TRBJ2-4; 13 nucleotides agree with TRBD2. CDR1 LGHNA and CDR2 YNFKEQ come from the germline V gene. Trimming took 3 bases from V and 13 from J; bases not matched to a gene: 9. This CDR3 region has 15 residues. The CDR3 is CASSQEQLAGGQQYF. CDR3 coding DNA: TGTGCCAGCAGCCAGGAACAACTAGCGGGGGGGCAACAGTACTTC.

This clone was seen only a few times. The chain joins TRBV7-8 to TRBJ1-2; no clear D gene. The V end lost 5 bases, the J end lost 2 bases, and 9 bases lay between the germline ends. Germline values: CDR1 SGHVS, CDR2 FQNEAQ. The CDR3 length is 13 residues. CDR3 nucleotide sequence: TGTGCCAGCAGCCCCCCGGGAAACTATGGCTACACCTTC. Amino acid sequence: CASSPPGNYGYTF. The variable domain in full, with the rest retrieved from reference TRBV7-8 and TRBJ1-2, is GAGVSQSPRYKVAKRGQDVALRCDPISGHVSLFWYQQALGQGPEFLTYFQNEAQLDKSGLPSDRFFAERPEGSVSTLKIQRTQQEDSAVYLCASSPPGNYGYTFGSGTRLTVV.

The chain is built from TRBV6-5 and TRBJ1-2; 7 bases are shared with TRBD1. The ends lost 9 bases at V and 4 bases at J; junction bases unmatched: 8. Germline-derived CDR1 and CDR2 are MNHEY and SVGAGI. The CDR3 is made up of 13 amino acids. The CDR3: CASTRQGGYGYTF. CDR3 DNA sequence: TGTGCCAGTACGAGGCAGGGGGGCTATGGCTACACCTTC.

V gene TRBV5-4 combines with J gene TRBJ1-2, with a weak D call TRBD1 (5 bases). The germline V gene encodes CDR1 SGHNT and CDR2 YYREEE (reference sequence). This CDR3 spans 16 amino acids. V was cut by 2 bases and J by 5 bases, with 19 bases left in between. CDR3 residues: CASSFGGTVAGYGYTF. In nucleotides, the CDR3 is TGTGCCAGCAGCTTCGGGGGGACGGTGGCGGGGTATGGCTACACCTTC.

This clone was recorded a few times. The chain joins TRBV19 to TRBJ1-4; TRBD1 agrees at 9 bases. The CDR3 contains 15 residues. CDR1 and CDR2 (germline): LNHDA, SQIVND (reference sequence). The V segment lost 6 bases and the J segment 2 bases; nucleotides outside the gene matches: 4. The CDR3 DNA follows: TGTGCCAGTAGGAGGGGACAGGGCACTAATGAAAAACTGTTTTTT. The encoded protein is CASRRGQGTNEKLFF.

The CDR3 protein is CASSLDLGAGGTDTQYF. In DNA, the CDR3 is TGTGCCAGCAGCTTAGATCTGGGAGCGGGGGGCACAGATACGCAGTATTTT. This sequence joins TRBV11-2 and TRBJ2-3; 8 bases are shared with TRBD2. The germline gives CDR1 SGHAT, CDR2 FQNNGV. J lost 1 base, V lost 0 bases, and 6 bases had no gene match. The CDR3 is 17 residues long.

The V gene is TRBV2, the J gene TRBJ1-5; TRBD1 aligns across 8 bases. Germline values: CDR1 SNHLY, CDR2 FYNNEI. There are 15 residues in the CDR3. The V segment lost 4 bases and the J segment 2 bases; nucleotides outside the gene matches: 4. CDR3 nucleotide sequence: TGTGCCAGCAGTGGGCTACAGGGGGGCAATCAGCCCCAGCATTTT. It translates to CASSGLQGGNQPQHF.

V and J are TRBV12-3 or TRBV12-4 and TRBJ1-1; a possible D gene is TRBD1 (6 bases). Trimming removed 7 bases at V and 4 bases at J, with 10 bases between. This CDR3 comprises 12 residues. Here the CDR3 reads CASTGDITEAFF. The CDR3 nucleotides read TGTGCCAGCACAGGGGATATCACTGAAGCTTTCTTT.

CDR3 nucleotide sequence: TGTGCCAGCACCTCGACAACAGGGACCAACCGAGCGACCCAGTACTTC. As protein: CASTSTTGTNRATQYF. The rearrangement uses TRBV7-9 and TRBJ2-5; D perhaps matches TRBD1 (6 bases). Germline values: CDR1 SEHNR, CDR2 FQNEAQ (reference sequence). There are 16 residues in the CDR3. V was cut by 7 bases and J by 7 bases, with 25 bases left in between.

This chain connects TRBV7-2 to TRBJ2-7; TRBD2 is a possible D gene (6 bases). Germline CDR1 SGHTA, CDR2 FQGNSA. This CDR3 has 15 amino acids. V lost 5 bases to trimming and J lost 7 bases, with 21 bases between them. This chain's CDR3 is CASSRPGLVAGEQYF. Written as DNA, the CDR3 is TGTGCCAGCAGCCGCCCGGGGCTCGTTGCGGGGGAGCAGTACTTC.

The genes are TRBV10-1 and TRBJ2-3; D is unclear. The V end was cut by 0 bases, the J end by 2 bases, with 12 bases between. The CDR3 is 16 residues long. CDR1 WNHNN and CDR2 SYGVQD come from the germline V gene (reference sequence). This CDR3 is CASSESRVDLTDTQYF. CDR3 nucleotide sequence: TGCGCCAGCAGTGAGTCTCGGGTAGACCTCACAGATACGCAGTATTTT.

The rearrangement uses TRBV7-2 and TRBJ2-5; 15 nucleotides agree with TRBD2. Germline V gene sequence: CDR1 SGHTA, CDR2 FQGNSA. Trimming cost V 5 bases and J 1 base; bases outside gene matches: 8. CDR3 length equals 18 residues. The CDR3 loop reads CASSLIGLAGGLQETQYF. DNA for the CDR3: TGTGCCAGCAGCCTAATCGGACTAGCGGGGGGGCTCCAAGAGACCCAGTACTTC.

The chain uses TRBV3-1 (or the pseudogene TRBV3-2) and TRBJ1-1; D perhaps matches TRBD1 (5 bases). Trimming removed 4 bases from V and 5 bases from J, with 17 bases in between. Per germline, CDR1 LGHDT and CDR2 YNNKEL (reference sequence). The CDR3 consists of 15 residues. The chain's CDR3 is CASSLEGLQGTEAFF. In nucleotides, the CDR3 is TGTGCCAGCAGCCTCGAGGGACTCCAGGGAACTGAAGCTTTCTTT.

V and J are TRBV27 and TRBJ1-5; no clear D. V was shortened by 0 bases and J by 0 bases, with 9 bases between the two germline ends. This CDR3 has 16 amino acids. From germline, CDR1 is MNHEY and CDR2 SMNVEV (reference sequence). The CDR3 DNA sequence: TGTGCCAGCAGTTTATCGGCGACACCTAGCAATCAGCCCCAGCATTTT. It specifies CASSLSATPSNQPQHF.

This clone was counted between two and nine times. The chain is built from TRBV6-2 or TRBV6-3 and TRBJ2-1; 12 bases are shared with TRBD2. The junction had 16 bases not matched to a gene; V was cut back by 2 bases and J by 8 bases. Germline V gives CDR1 MNHEY, CDR2 SVGEGT. This CDR3 comprises 19 residues. CDR3 sequence: CASSYPLPSGGASFDEQFF. The CDR3 DNA follows: TGTGCCAGCAGTTACCCCCTCCCTAGCGGGGGGGCCTCGTTCGATGAGCAGTTCTTC.

This clone has just one count. The genes are TRBV19 and TRBJ1-6; 8 nucleotides line up with TRBD1. The CDR3 contains 15 residues. Germline lookup yields CDR1 LNHDA and CDR2 SQIVND (reference sequence). V gave up 8 bases and J gave up 2 bases; unmatched junction bases: 5. The CDR3 region has the DNA TGTGCCAGTCGACAGGGGAGACCCTATAATTCACCCCTCCACTTT. It specifies CASRQGRPYNSPLHF.

This clone was detected only once. CDR3 nucleotides: TGTGCCAGCAGCTCAAATCTCCTAACCGGGGAGCTGTTTTTT. This encodes CASSSNLLTGELFF. The chain couples TRBV9 to TRBJ2-2; D is undetermined. Per the germline V gene, CDR1 is SGDLS and CDR2 is YYNGEE. Trimming took off 4 bases at V and 5 bases at J, with 12 bases between the two ends. The CDR3 length is 14 residues.

V and J are TRBV24-1 and TRBJ2-3; 12 bases line up with TRBD2. V lost 5 bases to trimming and J lost 0 bases; unmatched junction nucleotides: 2. The CDR3 is 16 residues long. The V gene's germline CDR1 is KGHDR and CDR2 SFDVKD. The CDR3 region has the DNA TGTGCCACCAGTGGCGGGACTAGCGGGAGCACAGATACGCAGTATTTT. Translation: CATSGGTSGSTDTQYF.